The rows below give T cell receptor beta chains drawn from one sample of a study of regulatory T cells in long-lasting Graves disease. Each CDR3 protein is one row after TCRdb ran MiXCR on the multiplex PCR reads. The profile shows 400,000 to 600,000 distinct CDR3 sequences, roughly a fifth of them singletons. Source: peripheral blood mononuclear cells (PBMCs), taken when the disease was refractory, from a patient treated with antithyroid drugs. Receptors originate from a female donor with Graves disease. CDR3s include the opening cysteine and the closing phenylalanine or tryptophan. D genes are given only for firm matches. Expanded clones get a size class; other rows say once, few or many, or leave the size out.

>TRBV20-1|16|.|.|TRBJ2-1
TGCAGTGCTAGAGCCTTAATAGAGGGGCGCTACAATGAGCAGCTCTTC
CSARALIEGRYNEQLF
>TRBV11-2|12|.|.|TRBJ2-1
TGTGCCAGCGGGCAACTGGGGGATGAGCAGTTCTTC
CASGQLGDEQFF
>TRBV29-1|14|.|.|TRBJ2-5
TGCAGCGTTCGACCTCGGGGTCTAGGGGAGACCCAGTACTTC
CSVRPRGLGETQYF
>TRBV10-3|13|.|once|TRBJ2-7
TGTGCCATCAGTGAGAACACAGCCTACGAGCAGTACTTC
CAISENTAYEQYF
>TRBV12-3/TRBV12-4|14|.|.|TRBJ2-2
TGTGCCAGCAGTTTGATACAGGGCCCCGGGGAGCTGTTTTTT
CASSLIQGPGELFF
>TRBV28|14|.|many|TRBJ2-5
TGTGCCAGCAGTTCCCCGGACAGCCAAGAGACCCAGTACTTC
CASSSPDSQETQYF
>TRBV10-3|12|.|many|TRBJ2-7
TGTGCCATCAGCCCTGGCCCCTACGAGCAGTACTTC
CAISPGPYEQYF
>TRBV30|13|.|many|TRBJ1-6
TGTGCCTGGAGTGCCGGGAATAATTCACCCCTCCACTTT
CAWSAGNNSPLHF
>TRBV20-1|16|.|few|TRBJ1-3
TGCAGTGCTATACCACTCCAGGCAAAGGATGGAAACACCATATATTTT
CSAIPLQAKDGNTIYF
>TRBV6-2/TRBV6-3|14|.|many|TRBJ2-5
TGTGCCAGCTCCCCGCTGGACAGTCAAGAGACCCAGTACTTC
CASSPLDSQETQYF
>TRBV12-3/TRBV12-4|15|.|many|TRBJ1-1
TGTGCCAGCAGCTGGGACATTAGCAGGAACACTGAAGCTTTCTTT
CASSWDISRNTEAFF
>TRBV6-1|15|TRBD2|many|TRBJ2-2
TGTGCCAGCAGCTCTGGACTAGCGGGAGTCGGGGAGCTGTTTTTT
CASSSGLAGVGELFF
>TRBV12-3/TRBV12-4|12|TRBD1|.|TRBJ2-2
TGTGCCAGCAGGACAGGGGGCGGGGAGCTGTTTTTT
CASRTGGGELFF
>TRBV6-1|14|.|.|TRBJ2-7
TGTGCCAGCGCTGGGGCAGGGGTGACCTACGAGCAGTACTTC
CASAGAGVTYEQYF
>TRBV9|14|.|.|TRBJ1-1
TGTGCCAGCAGCGCTTGGGACCGCAACACTGAAGCTTTCTTT
CASSAWDRNTEAFF
>TRBV20-1|15|.|.|TRBJ1-1
TGCAGTGCTAGAGATACCCCGACAGGGAACACTGAAGCTTTCTTT
CSARDTPTGNTEAFF
>TRBV28|16|TRBD2|few|TRBJ2-1
TGTGCCAGCAGTTTACCGACTAGCGGGGGTTGGAATGAGCAGTTCTTC
CASSLPTSGGWNEQFF
>TRBV11-1|14|.|many|TRBJ2-2
TGTGCCAGCAGCTTAAGGACGGACACCGGGGAGCTGTTTTTT
CASSLRTDTGELFF
>TRBV27|14|.|many|TRBJ1-2
TGTGCCAGCAGTTTGAACCGTGACAACTATGGCTACACCTTC
CASSLNRDNYGYTF
>TRBV15|14|.|many|TRBJ1-1
TGTGCCACCAGCAGAGTCGGGGGCGGGACTGAAGCTTTCTTT
CATSRVGGGTEAFF
>TRBV11-2|14|.|.|TRBJ2-3
TGTGCCAGCAGCTTAAGTCGATTGAGCAATACGCAGTATTTT
CASSLSRLSNTQYF
>TRBV29-1|13|TRBD1|many|TRBJ1-2
TGCAGCGTTGACACAGGGGAGAACTATGGCTACACCTTC
CSVDTGENYGYTF
>TRBV28|14|TRBD2|many|TRBJ2-7
TGTGCCAGCAGTTTGGGGGAGGGGCAATACGAGCAGTACTTC
CASSLGEGQYEQYF
>TRBV18|14|.|.|TRBJ1-1
TGTGCCAGCTCTGCCAACCAGGGTGGCACTGAAGCTTTCTTT
CASSANQGGTEAFF
>TRBV30|13|TRBD2|.|TRBJ2-7
TGTGCCTGGAGTGTAGCGGGAAACTACGAGCAGTACTTC
CAWSVAGNYEQYF
>TRBV28|15|TRBD1|few|TRBJ2-7
TGTGCCAGCAGATCGCCGGGGACAGGGGAGTCCGAGCAGTACTTC
CASRSPGTGESEQYF
>TRBV4-1|17|TRBD1|.|TRBJ1-5
TGCGCCAGCAGCCAGACAGGGGGTGGTTATAGCAATCAGCCCCAGCATTTT
CASSQTGGGYSNQPQHF
>TRBV20-1|14|TRBD2|few|TRBJ2-1
TGCAGTGCGACGACTAGCGGGGGGGGCAATGAGCAGTTCTTC
CSATTSGGGNEQFF
>TRBV11-2|14|.|many|TRBJ2-7
TGTGCCAGCAGCTTAGTATTCTCCACCTACGAGCAGTACTTC
CASSLVFSTYEQYF
>TRBV29-1|13|TRBD1|.|TRBJ2-5
TGCAGCGCCGAGACAGGGGGCGGAAAGACCCAGTACTTC
CSAETGGGKTQYF
>TRBV27|15|.|many|TRBJ1-6
TGTGCCAGCCGAAAGGATCTCTCCTATAATTCACCCCTCCACTTT
CASRKDLSYNSPLHF
>TRBV28|14|.|many|TRBJ2-7
TGTGCCAGCAGGCCAGCTAGAAGTCACTACGAGCAGTACTTC
CASRPARSHYEQYF
>TRBV19|15|.|many|TRBJ1-1
TGTGCCAGTAACGTCGGGGGCACCGGCCACACTGAAGCTTTCTTT
CASNVGGTGHTEAFF
>TRBV11-2|17|.|few|TRBJ1-3
TGTGCCAGCAGCCCACGCCCAACAGAAGGCGTGGGAAACACCATATATTTT
CASSPRPTEGVGNTIYF
>TRBV10-3|14|TRBD1|few|TRBJ1-1
TGTGCCATCACTACAGGGGACCTGAACACTGAAGCTTTCTTT
CAITTGDLNTEAFF
>TRBV3-1|16|.|few|TRBJ1-1
TGTGCCAGCAGCCAACCGGATCTCATTGGTGGCACTGAAGCTTTCTTT
CASSQPDLIGGTEAFF
>TRBV25-1|13|.|many|TRBJ1-2
TGTGCCAGCAGTGAATGGGGGTCGGATGGCTACACCTTC
CASSEWGSDGYTF
>TRBV6-2/TRBV6-3|15|.|many|TRBJ1-5
TGTGCCAGCAGTCCCGTGGGAGATAGCAATCAGCCCCAGCATTTT
CASSPVGDSNQPQHF
>TRBV20-1|15|.|.|TRBJ1-2
TGCAGTGCTAGAGATCCCGGCAGGGGAAGCTATGGCTACACCTTC
CSARDPGRGSYGYTF
>TRBV12-3/TRBV12-4|14|TRBD1|many|TRBJ1-6
TGTGCCAGCACCAACAGGGGGCATAATTCACCCCTCCACTTT
CASTNRGHNSPLHF
>TRBV27|15|.|few|TRBJ1-6
TGTGCCAGCAGTCGTCGGACGATCACTAATTCACCCCTCCACTTT
CASSRRTITNSPLHF
>TRBV5-5|15|.|.|TRBJ1-1
TGTGCCAGCAGCTTCCAGGGCGGGGGAGTCACTGAAGCTTTCTTT
CASSFQGGGVTEAFF
>TRBV20-1|18|TRBD1|many|TRBJ1-1
TGCAGTGCCACAACCCCGGACAGGGCCCAAAGCCCGGGCACTGAAGCTTTCTTT
CSATTPDRAQSPGTEAFF
>TRBV13|14|.|many|TRBJ1-1
TGTGCCAGCAGCTTAGGGGGGTCGAACACTGAAGCTTTCTTT
CASSLGGSNTEAFF
>TRBV7-2|15|TRBD1|few|TRBJ1-5
TGTGCCAGCAGCGCAGGACAGGGGCTCAATCAGCCCCAGCATTTT
CASSAGQGLNQPQHF
>TRBV20-1|14|TRBD1|few|TRBJ1-1
TGCAGTGCTAGGTCCGGGACAGGGTATCTTGAAGCTTTCTTT
CSARSGTGYLEAFF
>TRBV11-2|15|TRBD2|few|TRBJ2-5
TGTGCCAGCAGTCCTGGGGCGGGGGGGCCCCCGACCCAGTACTTC
CASSPGAGGPPTQYF
>TRBV10-3|14|.|few|TRBJ1-3
TGTGCCATCAGTGAACCAGACTCTGGAAACACCATATATTTT
CAISEPDSGNTIYF
>TRBV28|15|.|.|TRBJ2-3
TGTGCCAGTAGTTTGGTAGCGTCGGACACAGATACGCAGTATTTT
CASSLVASDTDTQYF
>TRBV6-1|14|.|many|TRBJ1-1
TGTGCCAGCAGGGGGGGAGGGAGGAACACTGAAGCTTTCTTT
CASRGGGRNTEAFF
>TRBV6-2/TRBV6-3|11|.|many|TRBJ1-1
TGTGCCAGCAGTTTCGCGGGTGAAGCTTTCTTT
CASSFAGEAFF
>TRBV27|14|.|many|TRBJ1-1
TGTGCCAGCAGTCACGGGACACTGAACACTGAAGCTTTCTTT
CASSHGTLNTEAFF